The rows below give T cell receptor beta chains drawn from one sample of a study of cytomegalovirus exposure and HLA in healthy donors. Sequencing used immunoSEQ multiplex PCR; TCRdb keeps in-frame clones, though not all of them. This sample's table reports roughly 64,000 clones. Sequencing used PBMCs. These receptors all come from a woman in her late teens or twenties in good health and CMV-seronegative. Each CDR3 is given without its conserved first and last residue.

V	J	CDR3
TRBV25-1	TRBJ1-5	ASSDSDRGDNQPQH
TRBV5-6	TRBJ1-2	ASSLFGLGQGYGYT
TRBV30	TRBJ2-7	AWSAGQGYEQY
TRBV4-1	TRBJ2-1	ASSQVSGRVANEQF
TRBV7-8	TRBJ1-1	ASSLERGVQEAF
TRBV28	TRBJ1-2	AIEGGTYGYT
TRBV6-4	TRBJ2-2	ASRAIAATGELF
TRBV14	TRBJ1-6	ASRPSGTGNSPLH
TRBV5-1	TRBJ2-2	ASSLRTSRTGELF
TRBV4-1	TRBJ1-1	ASSTSLTGIPNAF
TRBV7-2	TRBJ1-2	ASSPNTNYGYT
TRBV29-1	TRBJ1-4	SVLGQGNEKLF
TRBV7-8	TRBJ2-7	ASSPDGRRVFDEQY
TRBV5-1	TRBJ2-3	ASSPGTGTDTQY
TRBV18	TRBJ1-3	ASSTGVGSGNTIY
TRBV6-5	TRBJ1-1	ASSQRLEMNTEAF
TRBV4-1	TRBJ2-1	ASSPLAGGDNEQF
TRBV14	TRBJ1-2	ASSSQGASGYT
TRBV5-1	TRBJ1-2	ASSWGGQGPLSYT
TRBV14	TRBJ2-6	ASSQAYSGANVLT
TRBV18	TRBJ2-5	ASSPLREGATQY
TRBV5-1	TRBJ2-7	ASSIDREAYEQY
TRBV7-8	TRBJ2-2	ASRIFSGRGNTGELF
TRBV5-1	TRBJ2-7	ASSSSSGSGYEQY
TRBV6-5	TRBJ2-7	ASSRSRGSYEQY
TRBV27	TRBJ1-2	ASSLRAGIDGYT
TRBV5-4	TRBJ2-3	ASSLTSGTDKQY
TRBV7-9	TRBJ1-2	ASSSSDSEGYGYT
TRBV5-1	TRBJ2-7	ASTILAGAYEQY
TRBV6-5	TRBJ1-5	ASSRATGGNQPQH